These T cell receptor beta chains were read from a single sample in a study of neurological immune-mediated disorders. One entry per CDR3 protein results from TCRdb running MiXCR on the 5' RACE reads. The sample lists roughly 38,000 distinct CDR3 sequences, around 6.8% occurring once. Sequencing input: PBMCs. All receptors come from a woman aged 40 to 50 in good health. Each CDR3 is given with its conserved first and last residue. D genes are given only for firm matches. The listing skips clone size in some rows; elsewhere it reads once, few, many or a size class.

clone size: many; V gene: TRBV6-2/TRBV6-3; J gene: TRBJ2-6; D gene: .; CDR3 DNA: TGTGCCAGCAGTCTGACCAAGCGGGCTCGAACCTCTGGGGCCAACGTCCTGACTTTC; CDR3 protein: CASSLTKRARTSGANVLTF
clone size: many; V gene: TRBV6-2/TRBV6-3; J gene: TRBJ2-3; D gene: TRBD2; CDR3 DNA: TGTGCCAGCAGTTACTCTGGAGCGGGAGTGGATACGCAGTATTTT; CDR3 protein: CASSYSGAGVDTQYF
clone size: many; V gene: TRBV10-2; J gene: TRBJ2-7; D gene: .; CDR3 DNA: TGCGCCAGCAAACCGACAGACCCAGTCCTTGGGCAGTACTTC; CDR3 protein: CASKPTDPVLGQYF
clone size: many; V gene: TRBV5-1; J gene: TRBJ2-2; D gene: .; CDR3 DNA: TGCGCCAGCAGCTTGGGGGGACGTTCGAACACCGGGGAGCTGTTTTTT; CDR3 protein: CASSLGGRSNTGELFF
clone size: .; V gene: TRBV7-6; J gene: TRBJ2-7; D gene: TRBD2; CDR3 DNA: TGTGCCAGTACCCCCTCTAGCGGGCTCTCCTACGAGCAGTACTTC; CDR3 protein: CASTPSSGLSYEQYF
clone size: many; V gene: TRBV5-1; J gene: TRBJ1-6; D gene: .; CDR3 DNA: TGCGCCAGCAGCTTGGTAACAGGGTTGGGTTCACCCCTCCACTTT; CDR3 protein: CASSLVTGLGSPLHF
clone size: many; V gene: TRBV7-9; J gene: TRBJ2-1; D gene: TRBD1; CDR3 DNA: TGTGCCAGCAGCCACCGGGACAGGGGAAACGATGAGCAGTTCTTC; CDR3 protein: CASSHRDRGNDEQFF
clone size: .; V gene: TRBV3-1; J gene: TRBJ2-1; D gene: TRBD1; CDR3 DNA: TGTGCCAGCAGCCCGACAGGGTCTGAGCAGTTCTTC; CDR3 protein: CASSPTGSEQFF
clone size: many; V gene: TRBV3-1; J gene: TRBJ2-4; D gene: TRBD1; CDR3 DNA: TGTGCCAGCAGCCAAACCGGGACAGGGCTAAAAAACATTCAGTACTTC; CDR3 protein: CASSQTGTGLKNIQYF
clone size: many; V gene: TRBV6-5; J gene: TRBJ2-5; D gene: TRBD1; CDR3 DNA: TGTGCCAGCAGCCCAGGGGGAAGTCGAGGGGAGACCCAGTACTTC; CDR3 protein: CASSPGGSRGETQYF
clone size: many; V gene: TRBV20-1; J gene: TRBJ2-7; D gene: TRBD2; CDR3 DNA: TGCAGTGCTAGAGATATTAGCGGGATCACCTACGAGCAGTACTTC; CDR3 protein: CSARDISGITYEQYF
clone size: many; V gene: TRBV5-1; J gene: TRBJ2-1; D gene: TRBD2; CDR3 DNA: TGCGCCAGCAGCTTGGCCAGGGCTAGCGGGGACAATGAGCAGTTCTTC; CDR3 protein: CASSLARASGDNEQFF
clone size: many; V gene: TRBV27; J gene: TRBJ2-7; D gene: TRBD2; CDR3 DNA: TGTGCCAGCAGCCTTACTAGCGCTTCACTTAACTACGAGCAGTACTTC; CDR3 protein: CASSLTSASLNYEQYF
clone size: many; V gene: TRBV7-8; J gene: TRBJ1-3; D gene: .; CDR3 DNA: TGTGCCAGCAGCTTTGACAGGACGGCTGGAAACACCATATATTTT; CDR3 protein: CASSFDRTAGNTIYF
clone size: many; V gene: TRBV27; J gene: TRBJ2-5; D gene: .; CDR3 DNA: TGTGCCAGCAGTTCCGACAGACAAGAGACCCAGTACTTC; CDR3 protein: CASSSDRQETQYF
clone size: many; V gene: TRBV7-9; J gene: TRBJ1-2; D gene: .; CDR3 DNA: TGTGCCAGCAGCCATAAGAGGTATGGCTACACCTTC; CDR3 protein: CASSHKRYGYTF
clone size: many; V gene: TRBV28; J gene: TRBJ2-4; D gene: .; CDR3 DNA: TGTGCCAGCAGTCGACAGGGAGGAGCCAAAAACATTCAGTACTTC; CDR3 protein: CASSRQGGAKNIQYF
clone size: many; V gene: TRBV7-9; J gene: TRBJ1-5; D gene: .; CDR3 DNA: TGTGCCAGCAGCTTAGTGGATCAGCCCCAGCATTTT; CDR3 protein: CASSLVDQPQHF
clone size: many; V gene: TRBV5-1; J gene: TRBJ2-6; D gene: .; CDR3 DNA: TGCGCCAGCAGCGCTTTCCACTCTGGGGCCAACGTCCTGACTTTC; CDR3 protein: CASSAFHSGANVLTF
clone size: many; V gene: TRBV20-1; J gene: TRBJ1-1; D gene: .; CDR3 DNA: TGCAGTGCTAGGGACACAGGCTTGGAACAAGCTTTCTTT; CDR3 protein: CSARDTGLEQAFF
clone size: many; V gene: TRBV29-1; J gene: TRBJ2-1; D gene: TRBD1; CDR3 DNA: TGCAGCGCTGGGACAGCCTACAATGAGCAGTTCTTC; CDR3 protein: CSAGTAYNEQFF
clone size: many; V gene: TRBV5-1; J gene: TRBJ2-4; D gene: .; CDR3 DNA: TGCGCCAGCAGCTTGGGATCCGGACGGGTGTACATTCAGTACTTC; CDR3 protein: CASSLGSGRVYIQYF
clone size: many; V gene: TRBV20-1; J gene: TRBJ2-3; D gene: .; CDR3 DNA: TGCAGTGCTACTATAGCAGATACGCAGTATTTT; CDR3 protein: CSATIADTQYF